These 25 T cell receptor beta chains originate from one sample sequenced in a study of blood T cell repertoires in COVID-19. Generated by immunoSEQ multiplex PCR, the TCRdb table keeps only in-frame clones and is missing some. The sample contains under 300,000 clones, 70% to 85% of which appear only once. The sample taken for sequencing was peripheral blood. The receptor source for this set is a middle-aged woman with active or convalescent COVID-19.

The gene calls are TRBV6-5 and TRBJ1-2; D is possibly TRBD1 (5 bases). This CDR3 spans 14 amino acids. Trimming pared 4 bases from V and 7 bases from J, leaving 16 bases between. CDR1 and CDR2 (germline): MNHEY, SVGAGI. For the CDR3, the DNA is TGTGCCAGCAGTTCGGGGGATAATCTCTTTGGCTACACCTTC. This translates into CASSSGDNLFGYTF.

This clone was picked up many times. This chain uses TRBV27 with TRBJ2-5; D remains ambiguous. This CDR3 is 11 amino acids long. Germline lookup yields CDR1 MNHEY and CDR2 SMNVEV (reference sequence). The V end lost 10 bases, the J end lost 4 bases, and 10 bases lay between the germline ends. The CDR3 region has the DNA TGTGCCACTGCTCCGGGAGAGACCCAGTACTTC. This encodes CATAPGETQYF.

The V and J genes are TRBV9 and TRBJ2-6; 8 nucleotides align to TRBD2. CDR3 length equals 18 residues. The germline V gene has CDR1 SGDLS and CDR2 YYNGEE. J gave up 4 bases and V 7 bases, and 16 bases lay outside the gene matches. The CDR3 here is CASAPLPGGGTGANVLTF. CDR3 nucleotides: TGTGCCAGCGCGCCCCTGCCGGGGGGGGGTACAGGGGCCAACGTCCTGACTTTC.

The chain uses TRBV28 and TRBJ2-2; maybe TRBD2 (6 bases). This CDR3 comprises 15 residues. Germline CDR1 MDHEN, CDR2 SYDVKM. V was shortened by 6 bases and J by 5 bases, with 16 bases between the two germline ends. For the CDR3, the DNA is TGTGCCAGCAGCCCTAAGCGGGTTCTGACCGGGGAGCTGTTTTTT. Translated: CASSPKRVLTGELFF. Full variable domain (remainder filled in from reference TRBV28 and TRBJ2-2): DVKVTQSSRYLVKRTGEKVFLECVQDMDHENMFWYRQDPGLGLRLIYFSYDVKMKEKGDIPEGYSVSREKKERFSLILESASTNQTSMYLCASSPKRVLTGELFFGEGSRLTVL.

Only a few counts were recorded for this clone. This sequence joins TRBV5-6 and TRBJ2-3; TRBD2 matches 8 bases. This CDR3 has 16 amino acids. Per germline, CDR1 SGHDT and CDR2 YYEEEE. J was trimmed by 1 base and V by 3 bases; bases with no gene match: 7. Here the CDR3 reads CASSSLLAERTDTQYF. In DNA, the CDR3 is TGTGCCAGCAGCTCCCTACTAGCGGAGCGCACAGATACGCAGTATTTT.

Here the CDR3 reads CASSLATYYGYTF. As DNA, the CDR3 is TGTGCCAGCAGTTTGGCGACTTACTATGGCTACACCTTC. This chain connects TRBV12-3 or TRBV12-4 to TRBJ1-2; unclear D gene. This CDR3 region has 13 residues. V was trimmed by 3 bases and J by 3 bases, leaving 8 bases between them.

V usage is TRBV28 and J usage is TRBJ1-6; 7 bases are a match to TRBD1. The CDR3 has 14 residues. J gave up 4 bases and V 5 bases, and 2 bases lay outside the gene matches. Germline CDR1 is MDHEN and CDR2 is SYDVKM. The CDR3 DNA is TGTGCCAGCAGTCTACAGGGGTATAATTCACCCCTCCACTTT. Residues: CASSLQGYNSPLHF.

CDR3: CASSLRDNDGYTF. In nucleotides, the CDR3 is TGTGCCAGCAGTCTCCGGGACAATGATGGCTACACCTTC. This chain links TRBV12-3 or TRBV12-4 with TRBJ1-2; D might be TRBD1 (6 bases). This CDR3 has 13 residues. Trimming took 5 bases from V and 6 from J, leaving 13 bases between them.

The chain uses TRBV3-1 (or the pseudogene TRBV3-2) and TRBJ2-5; 8 bases line up with TRBD1. Germline trimming cut 4 bases from V and 10 bases from J; bases unmatched to any gene: 8. CDR3 length: 13 amino acids. The V gene's germline CDR1 is LGHDT and CDR2 YNNKEL (reference sequence). The CDR3 reads CASSPDREGGQYF. CDR3 DNA: TGTGCCAGCAGCCCGGACAGGGAAGGAGGCCAGTACTTC.

V is TRBV5-4 and J is TRBJ2-7; TRBD2 is a possible D gene (5 bases). V shed 0 bases and J shed 2 bases, with 9 bases lying between them. The CDR3 extends over 14 amino acids. CDR1 SGHNT and CDR2 YYREEE come from the germline V gene (reference sequence). CDR3 residues: CASSLAGTPYEQYV. The DNA of the CDR3 is TGTGCCAGCAGCTTGGCGGGAACCCCCTACGAGCAGTACGTC.

The rearrangement links TRBV12-5 to TRBJ2-3, with D maybe TRBD2 (7 bases). The V end was cut by 2 bases, the J end by 4 bases, with 10 bases between. Germline lookup yields CDR1 LGHNT and CDR2 FRNRAP. The CDR3 contains 14 residues. CDR3 nucleotide sequence: TGTGCTAGTGGTTTGCTAGGGGGGGCAGATACGCAGTATTTT. It specifies CASGLLGGADTQYF.

V and J are TRBV29-1 and TRBJ1-5; D unresolved. Germline V gene lookup returns CDR1 SQVTM and CDR2 ANQGSEA. V was clipped by 5 bases and J by 3 bases, with 14 bases between them. The CDR3 length is 14 residues. The CDR3 here is CSVLLAGANQPQHF. CDR3 in DNA: TGCAGCGTTTTGCTGGCAGGCGCCAATCAGCCCCAGCATTTT.

The CDR3 bases are TGTGCCAGCAGTGCCGGGACAGGGTATCAGCCCCAGCATTTT. It codes for CASSAGTGYQPQHF. The genes are TRBV28 and TRBJ1-5, with TRBD1 matching 9 bases. J lost 5 bases, V lost 5 bases, and 4 bases had no gene match. The CDR3 is 14 amino acids. Germline V gene sequence: CDR1 MDHEN, CDR2 SYDVKM.

The rearrangement links TRBV5-6 to TRBJ2-7; the match to TRBD2 covers 7 bases. V dropped 3 bases and J dropped 1; count of bases not matched to a gene: 13. The CDR3 covers 17 residues. Germline values: CDR1 SGHDT, CDR2 YYEEEE. The CDR3 DNA reads as TGTGCCAGCAGCTCGCCCACCCCACGGGGGGTATCCTACGAGCAGTACTTC. It translates to CASSSPTPRGVSYEQYF.

The chain employs TRBV2 and TRBJ1-1, with D possibly matching TRBD1 (5 bases). The V gene lost 6 bases and the J gene lost 0 bases, with 14 bases spanning the gap. The CDR3 totals 15 residues. Germline CDR1 reads SNHLY; CDR2 reads FYNNEI. The CDR3 DNA is TGTGCCAGCAGACCTCTTGGACAAGTGAACACTGAAGCTTTCTTT. It specifies CASRPLGQVNTEAFF.

This chain links TRBV19 with TRBJ2-1; D might be TRBD1 (6 bases). The CDR3 consists of 16 residues. The germline V gene encodes CDR1 LNHDA and CDR2 SQIVND (reference sequence). With 1 base removed from V and 6 bases from J, the gap between germline ends came to 16 bases. The CDR3: CASSIGAGASINEQFF. As DNA, the CDR3 is TGTGCCAGTAGTATAGGGGCAGGGGCGTCGATCAATGAGCAGTTCTTC.

This sequence joins TRBV4-1 and TRBJ1-3; D not resolved. The CDR3 spans 15 residues. V was cut by 0 bases and J by 0 bases, with 6 bases left in between. CDR1 is MGHRA and CDR2 is YSYEKL in the germline V gene. The DNA of the CDR3 is TGCGCCAGCAGCCAAGAAGCGACCTCTGGAAACACCATATATTTT. It specifies CASSQEATSGNTIYF.

The chain recombines TRBV6-5 with TRBJ1-2, with TRBD1 identical over 8 bases. The V segment lost 6 bases and the J segment 4 bases; nucleotides outside the gene matches: 7. Germline V gene lookup returns CDR1 MNHEY and CDR2 SVGAGI. CDR3 size: 14 residues. CDR3 sequence: CASRVTGGAYGYTF. CDR3 nucleotides: TGTGCCAGCAGGGTCACAGGGGGGGCCTATGGCTACACCTTC.

The rearrangement joins TRBV29-1 to TRBJ2-1, with a tentative D call TRBD1 (6 bases). V lost 4 bases and J lost 3, with 13 bases in between. CDR1 and CDR2 from the germline V gene are SQVTM and ANQGSEA. The CDR3 contains 14 residues. DNA of the CDR3: TGCAGCGTTGTTGGCAGGGGAAACTACAATGAGCAGTTCTTC. Translation: CSVVGRGNYNEQFF.

The chain has TRBV5-1 and TRBJ2-3, with TRBD1 identical over 12 bases. The CDR3 runs 16 residues. V lost 1 base to trimming and J lost 4 bases; unmatched junction nucleotides: 4. Looked up from germline, CDR1 is SGHRS and CDR2 is YFSETQ. In DNA form, the CDR3 reads TGCGCCAGCAGCTTGCCCGGGACAGGGGGCCCAGATACGCAGTATTTT. Its translation is CASSLPGTGGPDTQYF.

V is TRBV5-1 and J is TRBJ2-3; 9 positions agree with TRBD2. The CDR3 sequence is 15 residues long. The V and J ends lost 4 bases and 5 bases, in that order; junction bases with no gene match: 8. Germline assignment: CDR1 SGHRS and CDR2 YFSETQ. The CDR3 spells CASSLRGGRVDTQYF. The CDR3 coding sequence is TGCGCCAGCAGCCTGCGGGGGGGCCGCGTAGATACGCAGTATTTT.

This rearrangement joins TRBV28 to TRBJ2-7; TRBD1 is a possible D gene (6 bases). V was cut by 4 bases and J by 3 bases, with 19 bases left in between. The V gene's germline CDR1 is MDHEN and CDR2 SYDVKM. The CDR3 length is 16 residues. The CDR3 protein is CASSYEPGQDDYEQYF. The CDR3 coding sequence is TGTGCCAGCAGTTACGAACCGGGACAAGATGACTACGAGCAGTACTTC.

As for this clone: The same CDR3 also results from other DNA sequences found in this sample. This rearrangement joins TRBV9 to TRBJ1-2, with no clear D. Trimming left V 0 bases short and J 2 bases short, with 5 bases between. The germline gives CDR1 SGDLS, CDR2 YYNGEE. The CDR3 extends over 13 amino acids. In nucleotides, the CDR3 is TGTGCCAGCAGCGTAGACGGGAACTATGGCTACACCTTC. Translation: CASSVDGNYGYTF.

The chain links TRBV30 to TRBJ2-2; D is possibly TRBD1 (6 bases). The CDR3 runs to 15 residues. V was pared by 4 bases and J by 5 bases, with 17 bases between. The germline V gene has CDR1 GTSNPN and CDR2 SVGIG (reference sequence). The CDR3 DNA reads as TGTGCCTGGAATTTGGGCAGGGGAAGGACCGGGGAGCTGTTTTTT. Protein product: CAWNLGRGRTGELFF.

This clone has ten or more counts. The rearrangement links TRBV12-5 to TRBJ1-6, with a tentative D call TRBD1 (5 bases). Germline CDR1 and CDR2: LGHNT and FRNRAP. The CDR3 runs 14 residues. Trimming removed 2 bases from V and 8 bases from J, with 10 bases in between. CDR3 bases: TGTGCTAGTGGTTTGAAGCCGGGGGATTCACCCCTCCACTTT. This codes for CASGLKPGDSPLHF.